This T cell receptor (beta chain) stems from a study of OX40 agonist ivuxolimab in advanced cancers. Describing the broader study: Ivuxolimab was an agonistic, fully human IgG2 monoclonal antibody directed against OX40 (CD134), a costimulatory receptor. Intravenous ivuxolimab was administered to patients every 2 weeks at six dose levels: 0.01, 0.1, 0.3, 1.5, 3 and 10 mg/kg. Of the approximately 50 dose-escalation patients, hepatocellular carcinoma was present in approximately 20, melanoma in approximately 15, renal cell carcinoma in 9 and head and neck cancer in 9. The dose-escalation cohort was 82.7% male with a mean age of about 65 years, ranging from about 20 to 85. Patients were allowed to have had prior anti-PD-1, anti-PD-L1 or anti-CTLA-4 therapy, and 40% of the dose-escalation patients had been treated with checkpoint inhibitors. Partial responses occurred in three dose-escalation patients: two with cutaneous melanoma and one with hepatocellular carcinoma. Peripheral TCRbeta sequencing was intended to test whether TCR sequence diversity was altered and clonal T-cell expansion was caused by ivuxolimab. The paper covers the monotherapy dose-escalation part of the phase I ivuxolimab trial, which included N ≈ 50 patients. The research as a whole found: Low levels of normalized T-cell clonal expansion were also seen in some patients who did not respond. Which antigens the clonally expanded peripheral T cells were specific for was not determined. In the 0.1-3.0 mg/kg groups, partial responders were among the patients with the lowest normalized peripheral clonal expansion, particularly in CD8+ T cells. At doses from 0.1 to 3.0 mg/kg, clonal expansion was seen in both CD4+ and CD8+ blood T cells between baseline and week 6. On average, CD8+ T cells showed more expanded clones than CD4+ T cells after ivuxolimab.

Patients with autoimmune disease history or receiving systemic immunosuppression were excluded from the trial. Peripheral blood for TCR sequencing was drawn from every dose cohort at baseline, at cycle 4 day 1 and at cycle 7 day 1. Samples were obtained from an open-label, multicenter, first-in-human phase I dose-escalation trial of ivuxolimab. Adults with locally advanced or metastatic melanoma, renal cell, hepatocellular, or head and neck squamous cell carcinoma were enrolled in the trial. Before TCR sequencing, CD4+ and CD8+ T cells were separately sorted from peripheral blood. To sequence the TCRbeta CDR3 region, genomic DNA was isolated from the sorted cells. The immunoSEQ Assay was used for sequencing of TCRbeta CDR3 regions. This immuneACCESS table, as held by TCRdb, lists in-frame sequences with V and J called but not all clones. Of the missing ones, under half trace to an unresolved V gene in checked studies; the others have no known cause. For this sample there are tens of thousands of clones; approximately 84% appear just once. The ten largest clones add up to about a sixth of the sample.

The CDR3 sequence holds 15 residues, the cysteine and phenylalanine included. CDR3 DNA is the only sequence kept; it has 45 bases, read in frame from the first base. The germline V gene specifies MDHEN as CDR1 and SYDVKM as CDR2. V was cut back by 3 bases and J by 2 bases, leaving a gap of 12 bases between them. Turning to this clone: The antigen it binds to is not known. The input lacks base qualities; no much larger clone sits a single base away.

The chain was built from TRBV28 and TRBJ2-3; the D gene lacks a confident call. The TCR originated in an adult with an advanced solid tumor such as melanoma, head and neck, liver or kidney cancer. The material sequenced was CD4+ or CD8+ T cells sorted from blood, taken in a trial of the OX40 agonist ivuxolimab. The CDR3 has the sequence CASSFGSDSTDTQYF. The nucleotide sequence is given as TGTGCCAGCAGTTTTGGGTCAGACTCCACAGATACGCAGTATTTT.